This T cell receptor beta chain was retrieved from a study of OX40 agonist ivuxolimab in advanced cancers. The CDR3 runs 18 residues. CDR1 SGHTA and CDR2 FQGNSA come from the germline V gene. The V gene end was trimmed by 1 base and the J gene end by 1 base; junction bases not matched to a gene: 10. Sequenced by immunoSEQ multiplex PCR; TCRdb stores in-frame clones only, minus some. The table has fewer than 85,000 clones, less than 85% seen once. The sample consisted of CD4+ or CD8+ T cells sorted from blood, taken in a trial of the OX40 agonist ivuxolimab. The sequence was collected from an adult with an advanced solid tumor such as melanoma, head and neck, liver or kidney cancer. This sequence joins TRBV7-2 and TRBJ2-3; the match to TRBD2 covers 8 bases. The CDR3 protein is CASSLGRSGGLRTDTQYF. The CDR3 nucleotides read TGTGCCAGCAGCTTAGGTCGCAGCGGGGGCCTCCGCACAGATACGCAGTATTTT.